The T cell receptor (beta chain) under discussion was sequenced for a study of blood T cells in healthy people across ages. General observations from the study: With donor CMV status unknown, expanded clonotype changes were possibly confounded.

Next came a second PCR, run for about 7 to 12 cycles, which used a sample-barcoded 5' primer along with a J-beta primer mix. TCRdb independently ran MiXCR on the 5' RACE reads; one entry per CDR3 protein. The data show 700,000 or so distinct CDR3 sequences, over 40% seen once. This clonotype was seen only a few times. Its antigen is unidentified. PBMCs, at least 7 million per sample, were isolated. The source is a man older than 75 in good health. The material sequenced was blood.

The CDR3 DNA reads TGCGCCAGCAGCCAAGCCCGCAGTGGCACCGGGGAGCTGTTTTTT. This sequence encodes CASSQARSGTGELFF. The gene calls are TRBV4-3 and TRBJ2-2; D unresolved. With 1 base removed from V and 4 bases from J, the gap between germline ends came to 10 bases. The germline gives CDR1 LGHNA, CDR2 YSLEER. This CDR3 is built from 15 residues.